The rows below give T cell receptor beta chains drawn from one sample of a study of Tregs in tolerant kidney transplant recipients. Clones were read by immunoSEQ multiplex PCR, and TCRdb kept only the in-frame ones, dropping some. The sample includes tens of thousands of clones, roughly 89% of them seen just once. Material for sequencing was CD4+ T cells from blood. The receptors were gathered from a human donor in good health. CDR3s include the opening cysteine and the closing phenylalanine or tryptophan. The D gene is left open where the match is weak. Clone sizes are given selectively: once, few, many, or a class where the clone is expanded.

abundance	v_gene	j_gene	d_gene	CDR3aa	CDR3nt
.	TRBV2	TRBJ2-7	.	CASSEWYEQYF	TGTGCCAGCAGTGAGTGGTACGAGCAGTACTTC
once	TRBV6-5	TRBJ1-2	.	CASSPGTGGYTF	TGTGCCAGCAGTCCGGGGACGGGCGGCTACACCTTC
.	TRBV5-1	TRBJ1-3	.	CASSWDPPENGNTIYF	TGCGCCAGCAGCTGGGACCCACCAGAAAACGGAAACACCATATATTTT
.	TRBV7-2	TRBJ2-7	.	CASSLGWDGTYEQYF	TGTGCCAGCAGCTTAGGTTGGGACGGCACTTACGAGCAGTACTTC
.	TRBV7-9	TRBJ2-1	.	CASSLQEFKDEQFF	TGTGCCAGCAGCTTACAGGAGTTTAAGGATGAGCAGTTCTTC
.	TRBV30	TRBJ2-3	.	CAWMKGGTDTQYF	TGTGCCTGGATGAAAGGTGGCACAGATACGCAGTATTTT
.	TRBV6-5	TRBJ1-2	.	CASSYSLLGQPYGYTF	TGTGCCAGCAGTTACTCGCTATTAGGACAGCCCTATGGCTACACCTTC
.	TRBV6-6	TRBJ1-1	.	CASSRTGDTEAFF	TGTGCCAGCAGCCGTACAGGAGACACTGAAGCTTTCTTT
.	TRBV6-1	TRBJ1-2	TRBD1	CASQTGQGAIYGYTF	TGTGCCAGCCAAACGGGACAGGGGGCAATCTATGGCTACACCTTC
.	TRBV5-1	TRBJ2-1	TRBD1	CASSSWDRLLYNEQFF	TGCGCCAGCAGCTCATGGGACAGACTCCTCTACAATGAGCAGTTCTTC
few	TRBV4-3	TRBJ2-1	TRBD2	CASSQDYGLAGEDEQFF	TGCGCCAGCAGCCAGGACTATGGACTAGCGGGAGAGGATGAGCAGTTCTTC
.	TRBV7-2	TRBJ1-6	.	CASSQPNSPLHF	TGTGCCAGCAGCCAGCCTAATTCACCCCTCCACTTT
.	TRBV18	TRBJ2-3	.	CAASDQSTDTQYF	TGTGCCGCTTCGGATCAAAGCACAGATACGCAGTATTTT
.	TRBV19	TRBJ1-4	TRBD1	CASTWQGEEKLFF	TGTGCCAGTACGTGGCAGGGGGAAGAAAAACTGTTTTTT
.	TRBV6-6	TRBJ2-7	TRBD1	CASSPGQGRYEQYF	TGTGCCAGCAGTCCCGGACAGGGGAGATACGAGCAGTACTTC
.	TRBV6-6	TRBJ1-2	.	CASSYWVDYGYTF	TGTGCCAGCAGTTACTGGGTGGACTATGGCTACACCTTC
.	TRBV25-1	TRBJ2-7	TRBD1	CASSELRGQGAYEQYF	TGTGCCAGCAGTGAATTGAGGGGACAGGGGGCGTACGAGCAGTACTTC
.	TRBV11-3	TRBJ1-1	.	CASSRQGRNEAFF	TGTGCCAGCAGCAGGCAGGGTAGGAATGAAGCTTTCTTT
.	TRBV21-1	TRBJ1-5	.	CASSKGYSNQPQHF	TGTGCCAGCAGCAAGGGGTATAGCAATCAGCCCCAGCATTTT
.	TRBV5-1	TRBJ2-5	.	CASSPGLRSVETQYF	TGCGCCAGCAGCCCGGGACTTCGGAGTGTGGAGACCCAGTACTTC
.	TRBV6-6	TRBJ1-2	.	CASSYLGIGSNYGYTF	TGTGCCAGCAGTTACCTCGGGATCGGGAGTAACTATGGCTACACCTTC
.	TRBV10-3	TRBJ1-2	TRBD1	CAISGTGNGYTF	TGTGCCATCAGTGGGACAGGGAATGGCTACACCTTC
.	TRBV28	TRBJ2-7	.	CASSFTGLLVAQYF	TGTGCCAGCAGTTTCACGGGACTCCTGGTCGCGCAGTACTTC
.	TRBV19	TRBJ1-2	.	CASSDGARNYGYTF	TGTGCCAGTTCCGACGGAGCACGTAATTATGGCTACACCTTC
.	TRBV5-1	TRBJ2-5	.	CASSENRLPQETQYF	TGCGCCAGCAGCGAAAACAGGCTGCCCCAAGAGACCCAGTACTTC
.	TRBV4-3	TRBJ2-3	TRBD2	CASRHGLAGDTQYF	TGCGCCAGCAGGCATGGACTAGCGGGAGACACGCAGTATTTT
.	TRBV4-2	TRBJ2-7	.	CASSVRSSADSYEQYF	TGTGCCAGCAGCGTACGCAGCTCGGCAGACTCCTACGAGCAGTACTTC
.	TRBV9	TRBJ2-7	.	CASSGDLEGYEQYF	TGTGCCAGCAGCGGGGATCTAGAGGGCTACGAGCAGTACTTC
.	TRBV6-4	TRBJ2-3	TRBD1	CASSDTGASTDTQYF	TGTGCCAGCAGTGACACAGGGGCGAGCACAGATACGCAGTATTTT
.	TRBV7-7	TRBJ2-5	TRBD2	CASSFLTASGGEETQYF	TGTGCCAGCAGCTTTTTGACCGCTAGCGGGGGGGAAGAGACCCAGTACTTC
once	TRBV30	TRBJ1-2	TRBD1	CAKDRGNYGYTF	TGTGCCAAGGACAGGGGTAACTATGGCTACACCTTC
few	TRBV4-1	TRBJ1-6	.	CASSQGGTDVSPLHF	TGCGCCAGCAGCCAAGGAGGGACGGACGTATCACCCCTCCACTTT
few	TRBV5-4	TRBJ1-2	TRBD1	CASSLFRDREVYGYTF	TGTGCCAGCAGCTTGTTCCGGGACAGGGAAGTTTATGGCTACACCTTC
once	TRBV25-1	TRBJ2-6	TRBD2	CASSELGREGAGANVLTF	TGTGCCAGCAGTGAATTGGGCAGGGAGGGAGCTGGGGCCAACGTCCTGACTTTC
.	TRBV4-2	TRBJ1-5	.	CASSQPNNQPQHF	TGTGCCAGCAGCCAGCCTAACAATCAGCCCCAGCATTTT
.	TRBV6-5	TRBJ1-3	.	CASSYSTGNTIYF	TGTGCCAGCAGTTACTCTACAGGAAACACCATATATTTT
.	TRBV7-2	TRBJ1-2	.	CASSSTPVGYTF	TGTGCCAGCAGCTCCACTCCAGTCGGCTACACCTTC